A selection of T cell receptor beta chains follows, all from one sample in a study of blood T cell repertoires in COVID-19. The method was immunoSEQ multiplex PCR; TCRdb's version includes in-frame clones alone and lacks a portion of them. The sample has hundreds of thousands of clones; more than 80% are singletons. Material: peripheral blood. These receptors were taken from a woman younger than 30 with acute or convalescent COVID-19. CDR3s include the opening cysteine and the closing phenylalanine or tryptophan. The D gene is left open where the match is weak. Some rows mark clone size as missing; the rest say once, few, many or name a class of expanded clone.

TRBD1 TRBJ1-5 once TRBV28 TGTGCCAGCAGTTTCCCGGACAGGGGGCGGCAGCCCCAGCATTTT CASSFPDRGRQPQHF
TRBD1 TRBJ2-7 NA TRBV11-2 TGTGCCAGCAGCTTACCCCGGGACAGGGTTTACGAGCAGTACTTC CASSLPRDRVYEQYF
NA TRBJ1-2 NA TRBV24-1 TGTGCCACCAGTGACCCACAGTACTATGGCTACACCTTC CATSDPQYYGYTF
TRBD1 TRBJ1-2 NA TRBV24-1 TGTGCCACCAGTGATCCCGCCGGCAGGGGGAAAGGCTACACCTTC CATSDPAGRGKGYTF
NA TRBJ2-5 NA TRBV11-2 TGTGCCAGCAGCTTAAATCCTAGCGACCACGAGACCCAGTACTTC CASSLNPSDHETQYF
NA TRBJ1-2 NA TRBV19 TGTGCCAGTAGAGTGAAGGGGGTAGCTAACTATGGCTACACCTTC CASRVKGVANYGYTF
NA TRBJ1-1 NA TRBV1 TGCACCAGCAGCCAAGTCTACGGGTCGGGCACTGAAGCTTTCTTT CTSSQVYGSGTEAFF
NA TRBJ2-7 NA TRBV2 TGTGCCAGTTCTCGGTCCTACGAGCAGTACTTC CASSRSYEQYF
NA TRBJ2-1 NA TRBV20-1 TGCAGTGCTAGTTCGAGGGGGGGCGGGAGTGAGCAGTTCTTC CSASSRGGGSEQFF
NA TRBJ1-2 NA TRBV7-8 TGTGCCAGCAGCGTAGGTGGGGGGGTGGACTATGGCTACACCTTC CASSVGGGVDYGYTF
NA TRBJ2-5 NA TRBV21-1 TGTGCCAGCAGCCTCGGTCATGGATCTTGCCTAGGCATGTGGACCCAGTACTTC CASSLGHGSCLGMWTQYF
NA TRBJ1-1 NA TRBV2 TGTGCCAGCAGCGGACAGAAGAACACTGAAGCTTTCTTT CASSGQKNTEAFF
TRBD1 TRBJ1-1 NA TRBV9 TGTGCCAGCAGTCTAGGACAGGTGGGTGAAGCTTTCTTT CASSLGQVGEAFF
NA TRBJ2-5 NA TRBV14 TGTGCCAGCAGCGCGACGGAGGGGCGCGGGGAGACCCAGTACTTC CASSATEGRGETQYF
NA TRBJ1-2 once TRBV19 TGTGCCAGTAGTGTAACAGGGAACTCTGGCTACACCTTC CASSVTGNSGYTF
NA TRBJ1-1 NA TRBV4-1 TGCGCCAGCAGCCCCGGGGGGACTGAAGCTTTCTTT CASSPGGTEAFF
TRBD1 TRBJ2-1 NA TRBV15 TGTGCCACCAGCCTCGGGACAGACTACAATGAGCAGTTCTTC CATSLGTDYNEQFF
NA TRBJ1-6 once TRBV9 TGTGCCAGCAGCGTAGAATCGAGCTCCTATAATTCACCCCTCCACTTT CASSVESSSYNSPLHF
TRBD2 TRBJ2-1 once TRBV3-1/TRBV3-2 TGTGCCAGCAGCCAAGATGGCGCGGGGGGGATTTATGAGCAGTTCTTC CASSQDGAGGIYEQFF
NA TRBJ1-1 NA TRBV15 TGTGCCACCAGCAAGGCGGGGGTGGGTAGCGCTGAAGCTTTCTTT CATSKAGVGSAEAFF
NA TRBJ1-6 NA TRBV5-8 TGTGCCAGCAGCGCCGGTTTGGGGCAGGGTAATTCACCCCTCCACTTT CASSAGLGQGNSPLHF
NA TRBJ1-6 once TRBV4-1 TGCGCCAGCAGCCAAGATGAAGACAGGTTTTCACCCCTCCACTTT CASSQDEDRFSPLHF
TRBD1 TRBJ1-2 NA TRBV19 TGTGCCAGTAGTTACGGACAGGGTTATGGCTACACCTTC CASSYGQGYGYTF
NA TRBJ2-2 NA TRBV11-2 TGTGCCAGCAGCTTCTCTGGGCAGGGGAACACCGGGGAGCTGTTTTTT CASSFSGQGNTGELFF
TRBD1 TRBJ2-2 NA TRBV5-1 TGCGCCAGCATCAACAGGGGTAGCGGGGAGCTGTTTTTT CASINRGSGELFF
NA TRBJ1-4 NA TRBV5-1 TGCGCCAGCAGCTCGGACTCGGGCACTAATGAAAAACTGTTTTTT CASSSDSGTNEKLFF
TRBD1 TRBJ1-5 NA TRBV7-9 TGTGCCAGCAGCAAAAGCGGGGACAGGTATCAGCCCCAGCATTTT CASSKSGDRYQPQHF
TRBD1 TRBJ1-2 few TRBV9 TGTGCCAGCAGCGTAGGGACAGGGAAGTCAGAAACCTTC CASSVGTGKSETF
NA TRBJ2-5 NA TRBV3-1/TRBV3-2 TGTGCCAGCAGCCAAGATGTCCCCGCTGCAGGGCCCCAGTACTTC CASSQDVPAAGPQYF
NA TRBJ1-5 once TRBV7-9 TGTGCCAGCAGCTTAAGCGGTATATTCAATCAGCCCCAGCATTTT CASSLSGIFNQPQHF
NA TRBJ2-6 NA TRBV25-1 TGTGCCAGCAGTGATCCCCTAGGTGCAGGGGCCAACGTCCTGACTTTC CASSDPLGAGANVLTF
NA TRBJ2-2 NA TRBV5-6 TGTGCCAGCAGCGTCGGGACATCGAACACCGGGGAGCTGTTTTTT CASSVGTSNTGELFF
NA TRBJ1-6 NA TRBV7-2 TGTGCCAGCAGCTTAGCCCCACGACGGGGAACCTATAATTCACCCCTCCACTTT CASSLAPRRGTYNSPLHF
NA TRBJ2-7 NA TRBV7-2 TGTGCCAGCAGCTTCTGGAGTGTAAGCACCTACGAGCAGTACTTC CASSFWSVSTYEQYF
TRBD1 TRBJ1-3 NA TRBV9 TGTGCCAGCAGCGCGGGACAGGGGGCGGGAAACACCATATATTTT CASSAGQGAGNTIYF
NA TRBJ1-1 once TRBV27 TGTGCCAGCAGTTTCCAGGGAGGGAACACTGAAGCTTTCTTT CASSFQGGNTEAFF